Each of the 5 T cell receptor beta chains below was sequenced from the same sample in a study of cytomegalovirus exposure and HLA in healthy donors. TCRdb's copy holds only in-frame clones and misses some; the assay was immunoSEQ multiplex PCR. The profile shows about 120,000 clones, roughly nine tenths of them singletons. Input material: PBMCs. Receptors were obtained from a woman under 30 in good health and CMV-seronegative.

The chain employs TRBV11-2 and TRBJ1-4; no clear D gene. Germline V lookup: CDR1 SGHAT, CDR2 FQNNGV. Deletions cut 1 base from V and 3 bases from J, with 18 bases between. The CDR3 is made up of 18 amino acids. CDR3 sequence: CASSLVSSGYGSNEKLFF. The DNA for the CDR3 is TGTGCCAGCAGCTTAGTGTCGTCGGGATATGGATCTAATGAAAAACTGTTTTTT.

V usage is TRBV5-1 and J usage is TRBJ2-1, with TRBD1 identical over 11 bases. Per the germline V gene, CDR1 is SGHRS and CDR2 is YFSETQ. The CDR3 runs 15 residues. The V segment lost 2 bases and the J segment 3 bases; nucleotides outside the gene matches: 1. CDR3 DNA: TGCGCCAGCAGCTTCGGGACAGGGGGCTACAATGAGCAGTTCTTC. Amino acid sequence: CASSFGTGGYNEQFF.

This chain joins TRBV28 and TRBJ1-4; tentative D call: TRBD1 (6 bases). CDR3 length: 13 residues. The V gene's germline CDR1 is MDHEN and CDR2 SYDVKM. Trimming removed 2 bases at V and 10 bases at J, with 11 bases between. CDR3 in amino acids: CASSLNRAAKLFF. The CDR3 coding sequence is TGTGCCAGCAGTTTAAACAGGGCGGCAAAACTGTTTTTT.

The chain combines TRBV30 with TRBJ1-1, with D maybe TRBD1 (6 bases). V gave up 0 bases and J gave up 6 bases, with 20 bases separating them. The CDR3 sequence is 16 residues long. Germline V lookup: CDR1 GTSNPN, CDR2 SVGIG (reference sequence). For the CDR3, the DNA is TGTGCCTGGAGTGTATTTTTTACAGGGAGAACGGCTGAAGCTTTCTTT. Translation: CAWSVFFTGRTAEAFF.

The chain combines TRBV5-1 with TRBJ1-1; 7 bases are a match to TRBD1. The CDR3 sequence is 16 residues long. J gave up 0 bases and V 3 bases, and 8 bases lay outside the gene matches. The germline V gene encodes CDR1 SGHRS and CDR2 YFSETQ. The CDR3 bases are TGCGCCAGCAGCTCATCGACAGGGCTCATGAACACTGAAGCTTTCTTT. Translated: CASSSSTGLMNTEAFF.